A selection of T cell receptor beta chains follows, all from one sample in a study of blood T cells in healthy people across ages. TCRdb re-analysed the 5' RACE reads in MiXCR, keeping a single row per CDR3 protein. The table includes around 990,000 distinct CDR3 sequences, less than 25% detected once. This sample was shared with a second study, whose subject was T cells of mothers and their children.

Material: blood. The origin of the receptors is a girl aged 2 to 10 in good health. Each CDR3 is given with its conserved first and last residue. The D gene is left open where the match is weak. Clone size is shown for a subset of rows, as once, few, many or a class of expanded clone.

V gene,D gene,J gene,clone size,CDR3 DNA,CDR3 protein
TRBV27,.,TRBJ2-7,.,TGTGCCAGCAGTATGAAAGGGACCACCTACGAGCAGTACTTC,CASSMKGTTYEQYF
TRBV28,.,TRBJ1-3,.,TGTGCCAGCAGTTTGAATGGAAACACCATGTATTTT,CASSLNGNTMYF
TRBV15,TRBD1,TRBJ2-3,.,TGTGCCACCAGCAGAGAGAGGACAGGGTTTGGAGATACGCAGTATTTT,CATSRERTGFGDTQYF
TRBV6-6,.,TRBJ2-5,once,TGTGCCAGCAGTTACTGGTCACCCCAAGAGACCCAGTACTTC,CASSYWSPQETQYF
TRBV10-3,.,TRBJ1-5,.,TGTGCCATCAGTGAGTCGTCTGTTCAGCCCCAGCATTTT,CAISESSVQPQHF
TRBV28,.,TRBJ2-5,.,TGTGCCAGCTGCCGAGGGTTTCAAGAGACCCAGTACTTC,CASCRGFQETQYF
TRBV6-1,.,TRBJ1-1,.,TGTGCCAGCAGCCCCCGTCTGGGGACCCCGCTACCGGGAGCTTTCTTT,CASSPRLGTPLPGAFF
TRBV20-1,TRBD2,TRBJ2-3,.,TGCAGTGCGCCTACTAGCGCCCGGCGGGATACGCAGTATTTT,CSAPTSARRDTQYF
TRBV7-2,TRBD1,TRBJ1-6,.,TGTGCCAGCAGCCCTACGACAGGGGGCGAACCACCCCTCCACTTT,CASSPTTGGEPPLHF
TRBV7-9,.,TRBJ2-7,few,TGTGCCAGCAGCCCCCGGGACTCACGAGGGGACGAGCAGTACTTC,CASSPRDSRGDEQYF
TRBV5-1,.,TRBJ1-1,few,TGCGCCAGCGGAGATGGGAACACTGAAGCTTTCTTT,CASGDGNTEAFF
TRBV29-1,.,TRBJ1-2,few,TGCAGCGTTGTCCTCGCGGGGGCACTCGGAGGCTACACCTTC,CSVVLAGALGGYTF
TRBV7-6,.,TRBJ2-7,.,TGTGCCAGCAGCGCAAATCCCTACGAGCAGTACTTC,CASSANPYEQYF
TRBV29-1,.,TRBJ1-2,.,TGCAGCGCCTTAGAGCTGGACAGCTATGGCTACACCTTC,CSALELDSYGYTF
TRBV11-2,.,TRBJ2-5,.,TGTGCCAGCAGCTCCGAGGGGGGCGCGTACCAAGAGACCCAGTACTTC,CASSSEGGAYQETQYF
TRBV5-1,.,TRBJ2-3,.,TGCGCCAGCAGCTTGCAAAGGGACACAGATACGCAGTATTTT,CASSLQRDTDTQYF
TRBV5-1,.,TRBJ1-4,few,TGCGCCAGCAGGTCCAATACTCCAACTAATGAAAAACTGTTTTTT,CASRSNTPTNEKLFF
TRBV20-1,.,TRBJ1-2,few,TGCAGTGCTACCGAAATAACGGGGCTCCGTGGTTATGGCTACACCTTC,CSATEITGLRGYGYTF
TRBV28,.,TRBJ1-2,.,TGTGCCAGCAGTTCCACAGACAACTATGGCTACACCTTC,CASSSTDNYGYTF